This TCR beta chain was observed in a study of T cell changes during pregnancy in multiple sclerosis. Here immunoSEQ multiplex PCR was the method, and the copy in TCRdb shows in-frame clones only, minus some. The table shows about 50,000 clones, with around nine tenths occurring only once. This CDR3 has 16 residues. Germline CDR1 reads SGHRS; CDR2 reads YFSETQ. With 2 bases clipped from V and 4 bases from J, the junction kept 4 bases outside the gene matches. Sample: CD4+ T cells from peripheral blood mononuclear cells, taken after pregnancy. This receptor was obtained from a female donor with multiple sclerosis, enrolled in a pregnancy study. The chain couples TRBV5-1 to TRBJ1-4; 11 bases map to TRBD1. The CDR3 sequence is CASSLAGTGGNEKLFF. For the CDR3, the DNA is TGCGCCAGCAGCTTAGCCGGGACAGGGGGTAATGAAAAACTGTTTTTT.